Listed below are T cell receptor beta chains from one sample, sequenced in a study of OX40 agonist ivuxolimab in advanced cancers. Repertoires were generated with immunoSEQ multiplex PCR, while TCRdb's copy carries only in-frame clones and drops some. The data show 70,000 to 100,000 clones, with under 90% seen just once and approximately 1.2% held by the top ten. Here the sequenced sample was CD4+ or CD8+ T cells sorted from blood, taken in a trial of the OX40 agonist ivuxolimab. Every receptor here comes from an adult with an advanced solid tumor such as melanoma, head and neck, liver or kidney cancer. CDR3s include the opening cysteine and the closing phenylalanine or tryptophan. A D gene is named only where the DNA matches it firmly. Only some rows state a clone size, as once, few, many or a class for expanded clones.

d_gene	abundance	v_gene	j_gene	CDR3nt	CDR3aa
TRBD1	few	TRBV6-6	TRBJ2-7	TGTGCCAGCAGTATGACAGGGGGCTACGAGCAGTACTTC	CASSMTGGYEQYF
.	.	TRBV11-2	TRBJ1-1	TGTGCCAGCAGCCAGCATATGAACACTGAAGCTTTCTTT	CASSQHMNTEAFF
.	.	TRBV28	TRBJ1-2	TGTGCCAGCAGTGCGGGGGAGGGGTATGGCTACACCTTC	CASSAGEGYGYTF
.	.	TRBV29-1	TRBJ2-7	TGCAGCGTTGTGACATCCTACGAGCAGTACTTC	CSVVTSYEQYF
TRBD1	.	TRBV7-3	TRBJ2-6	TGTGCCAGCAGCTTCTCGACAGGGGGAGATGGGGCCAACGTCCTGACTTTC	CASSFSTGGDGANVLTF
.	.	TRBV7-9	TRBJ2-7	TGTGCCAGCAGCTTAGCATGGGAAACCACAGGGAAAGCGGTGCAGTACTTC	CASSLAWETTGKAVQYF
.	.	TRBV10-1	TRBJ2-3	TGCGCCAGCAGTGGAGAAACAGATACGCAGTATTTT	CASSGETDTQYF
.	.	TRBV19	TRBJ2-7	TGTGCCAGTAGTATAGTACAAGGGGGTTCCGAGCAGTACTTC	CASSIVQGGSEQYF
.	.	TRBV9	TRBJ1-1	TGTGCCAGCAGCGTATCCCCGGAAAACACTGAAGCTTTCTTT	CASSVSPENTEAFF
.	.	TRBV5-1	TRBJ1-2	TGCGCCAGCAGCCGACGCTTGGATTCTAACTATGGCTACACCTTC	CASSRRLDSNYGYTF
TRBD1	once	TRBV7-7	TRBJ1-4	TGTGCCAGCCCCTTGGAAAGACAGGGCCGGACTAATGAAAAACTGTTTTTT	CASPLERQGRTNEKLFF
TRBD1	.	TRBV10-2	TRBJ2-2	TGCGCCAGCAGTGAGCGGTACAGGGGTATAGCCGGGGAGCTGTTTTTT	CASSERYRGIAGELFF
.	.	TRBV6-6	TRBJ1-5	TGTGCCAGTGGGCCCGAGGGGGGCAATCAGCCCCAGCATTTT	CASGPEGGNQPQHF
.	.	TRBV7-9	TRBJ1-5	TGTGCCAGCAGCTCGAGGGGAAGCAATCAGCCCCAGCATTTT	CASSSRGSNQPQHF
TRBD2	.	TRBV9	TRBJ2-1	TGTGCCAGCACTCCCCTAGCGGGGGGGCATGAGCAGTTCTTC	CASTPLAGGHEQFF
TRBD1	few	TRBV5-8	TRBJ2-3	TGTGCCAGCAGCTACGGACAGGACCCTTCCACAGATACGCAGTATTTT	CASSYGQDPSTDTQYF
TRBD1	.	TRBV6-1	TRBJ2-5	TGTGCCAGCAGTGCTGGGACAGGGTACGAGACCCAGTACTTC	CASSAGTGYETQYF
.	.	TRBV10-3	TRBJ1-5	TGTGCCATCAGTGATGGTAATCAGCCCCAGCATTTT	CAISDGNQPQHF
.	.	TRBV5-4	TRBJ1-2	TGTGCCAGCAGCCCGAGACAGGAGAGTGGCTACACCTTC	CASSPRQESGYTF
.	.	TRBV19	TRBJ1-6	TGTGCCAGTAGTATAAGAGACGACGTATATAATTCACCCCTCCACTTT	CASSIRDDVYNSPLHF
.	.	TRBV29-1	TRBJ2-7	TGCAGCGTTGTACGGGGTACCTACGAGCAGTACTTC	CSVVRGTYEQYF
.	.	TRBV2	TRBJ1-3	TGTGCCAGCGGTGAGGTGGGAAGCCCTGGAAACACCATATATTTT	CASGEVGSPGNTIYF
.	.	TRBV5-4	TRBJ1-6	TGTGCCAGCAGCTTGAAGGGCCCCAAGGGAAATTCACCCCTCCACTTT	CASSLKGPKGNSPLHF
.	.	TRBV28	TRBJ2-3	TGTGCCAGCAGTTTAATTAGGGAAGATACGCAGTATTTT	CASSLIREDTQYF
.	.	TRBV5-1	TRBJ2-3	TGCGCCAGCAGCCAACGACTCCCTAACACAGATACGCAGTATTTT	CASSQRLPNTDTQYF
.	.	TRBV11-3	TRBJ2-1	TGTGCCAGCAGCGTCCGGGGGTCCTACAATGAGCAGTTCTTC	CASSVRGSYNEQFF
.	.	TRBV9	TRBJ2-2	TGTGCCAGCAGCGTAACGGGTTTCGCCGGGGAGCTGTTTTTT	CASSVTGFAGELFF
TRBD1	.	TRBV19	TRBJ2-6	TGCGCCAGTAGTGGAGGACAGGGAAAATATGGGGCCAACGTCCTGACTTTC	CASSGGQGKYGANVLTF
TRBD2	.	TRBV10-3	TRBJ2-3	TGTGCCACGTCATCAGGACTAGCGGGGGGCACAGATACGCAGTATTTT	CATSSGLAGGTDTQYF
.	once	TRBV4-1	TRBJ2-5	TGCGCCAGCAGCCGGGGCAGCCAGGGCTCGGAGACCCAGTACTTC	CASSRGSQGSETQYF
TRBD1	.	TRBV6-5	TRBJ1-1	TGTGCCAGCAGGACAGGGGCTAGGGACACTGAAGCTTTCTTT	CASRTGARDTEAFF
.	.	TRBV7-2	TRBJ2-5	TGTGCCAGCAGCTCACCTTGGGGGAAGGGAGAGACCCAGTACTTC	CASSSPWGKGETQYF